These 14 T cell receptor beta chains were all obtained from the same sample, sequenced in a study of regulatory T cells in long-lasting Graves disease listed by TCRdb under 2021. Library preparation was by multiplex PCR. Instrument on record: Illumina HiSeq 4000. TCR beta libraries were built with iRepertoire HTBI primers and Arm-PCR amplification of CDR3 regions. TCRdb cleaned the public reads at Q25 with fastp, built clones with MiXCR and kept in-frame beta chains. Merged by CDR3 protein, the rows form single entries marked with the most common genes and DNA. For this sample there are 300,000 to 500,000 distinct CDR3 sequences; around 21% appear just once. Around 21% of the sample lies in the top ten. Sample time point, as interpreted from the label and publication: persistent/refractory GD, antithyroid drugs over 5 years with positive TRAb. For both TCR sequencing and RNA sequencing, RNA was extracted from PBMCs using TRIzol.

The sample here was peripheral blood mononuclear cells (PBMCs), taken when the disease was refractory, from a patient treated with antithyroid drugs. The receptors stem from a female donor with Graves disease.

This clonotype was counted many times. The chain employs TRBV28 and TRBJ2-2; D remains unclear. Germline assignment: CDR1 MDHEN and CDR2 SYDVKM. Trimming removed 6 bases at V and 1 base at J, with 18 bases between. There are 17 residues in the CDR3. DNA for the CDR3: TGTGCCAGCAGCGCATTTTTCGGGCAGAAGAACACCGGGGAGCTGTTTTTT. Amino acid sequence: CASSAFFGQKNTGELFF. Supplemented by reference TRBV28 and TRBJ2-2, the full variable domain reads DVKVTQSSRYLVKRTGEKVFLECVQDMDHENMFWYRQDPGLGLRLIYFSYDVKMKEKGDIPEGYSVSREKKERFSLILESASTNQTSMYLCASSAFFGQKNTGELFFGEGSRLTVL.

This chain joins TRBV7-9 and TRBJ2-5; 8 nucleotides line up with TRBD1. The CDR3 runs 15 residues. Trimming removed 5 bases from V and 5 bases from J; junction bases left unmatched: 10. Germline V gives CDR1 SEHNR, CDR2 FQNEAQ (reference sequence). The CDR3 sequence is CASSRRGPFGETQYF. CDR3 coding DNA: TGTGCCAGCAGCCGCAGGGGGCCGTTCGGGGAGACCCAGTACTTC.

The rearrangement joins TRBV9 to TRBJ2-7; 8 bases agree with TRBD1. Per the germline V gene, CDR1 is SGDLS and CDR2 is YYNGEE. This CDR3 is built from 13 residues. Losses at the gene ends were 3 bases for V and 3 bases for J; bases not matched to a gene: 2. The CDR3 sequence: CASSGGQGYEQYF. The CDR3 nucleotides are TGTGCCAGCAGCGGCGGACAGGGCTACGAGCAGTACTTC.

This clonotype was recorded at least ten times. V is TRBV7-9 and J is TRBJ2-7; 9 bases line up with TRBD2. This CDR3 spans 18 amino acids. Germline V CDR1 and CDR2: SEHNR, FQNEAQ (reference sequence). The junction had 18 bases not matched to a gene; V was cut back by 2 bases and J by 7 bases. CDR3 protein: CASSLYPSFSGGRGEQYF. CDR3 in DNA: TGTGCCAGCAGCTTATACCCCTCGTTCAGTGGCGGGAGGGGGGAGCAGTACTTC.

The chain joins TRBV25-1 to TRBJ2-7; D is possibly TRBD1 (6 bases). Trimming took 6 bases from V and 0 from J, leaving 18 bases between them. CDR3 size: 16 residues. The V gene's germline CDR1 is MGHDK and CDR2 SYGVNS. The CDR3 reads CASSEAAPDSSYEQYF. CDR3 bases: TGTGCCAGCAGCGAAGCAGCTCCGGACAGCTCCTACGAGCAGTACTTC.

This clonotype was counted once. With a much larger clone just one base away, this may be a read error. V and J are TRBV2 and TRBJ1-5, with TRBD1 matching over 8 bases. This CDR3 is 16 amino acids long. From germline, CDR1 is SNHLY and CDR2 FYNNEI. The V segment lost 4 bases and the J segment 0 bases; nucleotides outside the gene matches: 5. For the CDR3, the DNA is TGTGCCAGCAGTGCGGGCAGGGGGCATAGCAATCAGCCCCAGCATTTT. This codes for CASSAGRGHSNQPQHF.

This clonotype was seen more than once but under ten times. The V and J genes are TRBV27 and TRBJ2-7; 9 positions match TRBD2. Unmatched junction bases numbered 17, after V lost 7 bases and J lost 4 bases. The CDR3 spans 17 residues. Germline V gene lookup returns CDR1 MNHEY and CDR2 SMNVEV (reference sequence). The DNA for the CDR3 is TGTGCCAGCAAGTTAGACAGCGGGAGGACCCTAGGATACGAGCAGTACTTC. Translated, it gives CASKLDSGRTLGYEQYF.

The sample holds a few counts of this clonotype. The chain recombines TRBV28 with TRBJ2-3; 7 bases map to TRBD2. Germline V gives CDR1 MDHEN, CDR2 SYDVKM. The trim removed 4 bases at V and 9 bases at J, leaving 13 bases unmatched. The CDR3 is 15 residues long. The CDR3, as DNA: TGTGCCAGCAGTTCAATACTCGCGGGGAGGGACACGCAGTATTTT. It is translated as CASSSILAGRDTQYF.

This chain uses TRBV7-9 with TRBJ2-7; 7 bases map to TRBD1. The CDR3 is 15 amino acids. From germline, CDR1 is SEHNR and CDR2 FQNEAQ (reference sequence). After removal of 4 bases from V and 0 bases from J, the junction contained 6 bases not matched to a gene. The CDR3 sequence is CASSWDSASSYEQYF. The CDR3 coding sequence is TGTGCCAGCAGCTGGGACAGCGCGAGCTCCTACGAGCAGTACTTC.

This rearrangement joins TRBV4-1 to TRBJ1-1; the D is unclear. CDR1 and CDR2 (germline): MGHRA, YSYEKL. This CDR3 is built from 16 residues. V lost 0 bases and J 3 bases, leaving 14 bases between the germline ends. The CDR3 DNA reads as TGCGCCAGCAGCCAAGAAGAGTTTGTGGGGTACACTGAAGCTTTCTTT. Translated, it gives CASSQEEFVGYTEAFF.

This clonotype has a count of ten or more. V and J are TRBV28 and TRBJ1-5, with D possibly being TRBD1 (5 bases). Trimming left V 6 bases short and J 1 base short, with 10 bases between. There are 14 residues in the CDR3. Germline V CDR1 and CDR2: MDHEN, SYDVKM. For the CDR3, the DNA is TGTGCCAGCAGGCCGGGACCGAGCAATCAGCCCCAGCATTTT. This translates into CASRPGPSNQPQHF.

The chain employs TRBV4-1 and TRBJ2-5; no clear D. With 3 bases removed from V and 10 bases from J, the gap between germline ends came to 12 bases. The CDR3 is 12 amino acids. Looked up from germline, CDR1 is MGHRA and CDR2 is YSYEKL. CDR3 sequence: CASSHIGVGQYF. In DNA, the CDR3 is TGCGCCAGCAGCCATATTGGGGTAGGCCAGTACTTC.

This clonotype turned up a few times. The CDR3, as DNA: TGCAGTGCTAGAGAGAGGTCTGGGGCGCAGGAAAAACTGTTTTTT. Protein: CSARERSGAQEKLFF. This sequence joins TRBV20-1 and TRBJ1-4; D possibly corresponds to TRBD1 (5 bases). The V end was cut by 0 bases, the J end by 8 bases, with 16 bases between. In germline, CDR1 is DFQATT, CDR2 SNEGSKA (reference sequence). There are 15 residues in the CDR3.

This clonotype was counted at least ten times. The V call is TRBV6-2 or TRBV6-3, the J call TRBJ2-7; 9 nucleotides agree with TRBD2. Germline V gene lookup returns CDR1 MNHEY and CDR2 SVGEGT. The CDR3 length is 14 residues. Trimming cost V 5 bases and J 1 base; bases outside gene matches: 3. For the CDR3, the DNA is TGTGCCAGCAGTGTAGCGGGAGTTTCCTACGAGCAGTACTTC. Amino acids: CASSVAGVSYEQYF.